The entry below gives a single T cell receptor (beta chain) sequence along with its context. What it recognizes is unknown. The data originate from a study of T cell responses to AZD1222 COVID-19 vaccine. Study-wide points: Unmutated regions of variants are reportedly targeted by nearly half of spike-specific TCRs. Regions 160-218 and 743-854 dominated among vaccine-associated CD4 TCRs spanning spike. Baseline seropositivity occurred in only a handful of AZD1222 recipients. A rise in Spike-specific TCR breadth and depth followed two AZD1222 doses.

The data were produced by immunoSEQ multiplex PCR, yet TCRdb's version contains in-frame clones alone and is incomplete. The sample has 100,000 to 150,000 clones, around 83% seen once. The CDR3 extends over 16 amino acids. J lost 7 bases, V lost 5 bases, and 11 bases had no gene match. Germline CDR1 SGHTA, CDR2 FQGNSA. Material: peripheral blood, obtained 28 days after the second AZD1222 dose. This clonotype originated in an adult who received the AZD1222 COVID-19 vaccine. The chain combines TRBV7-2 with TRBJ2-1, with 10 positions matching TRBD2. This CDR3 is CASSQRGGLALNEQFF. The CDR3, as DNA: TGTGCCAGCAGCCAGCGGGGGGGACTAGCTTTGAATGAGCAGTTCTTC.